Below are 9 T cell receptor beta chains sequenced from a single sample in a study of blood T cells in healthy people across ages. Then a second PCR, running roughly 7 to 11 cycles, was carried out with a sample-barcoded 5' primer and a J-beta primer mix. TCRdb re-called the 5' RACE reads with MiXCR, one entry per CDR3 protein. The sample includes hundreds of thousands of distinct CDR3 sequences, roughly 21% of them seen just once. The sequencing sample was made of blood. The origin of the receptors is a man aged 70-80 years in good health.

This clonotype was counted between two and nine times. The chain has TRBV9 and TRBJ1-2; D is uncertain. Germline V gives CDR1 SGDLS, CDR2 YYNGEE. The V end was cut by 0 bases, the J end by 0 bases, with 9 bases between. CDR3 length: 15 amino acids. CDR3 loop: CASSVAPSANYGYTF. For the CDR3, the DNA is TGTGCCAGCAGCGTAGCTCCCTCAGCTAACTATGGCTACACCTTC.

This rearrangement joins TRBV7-8 to TRBJ2-7; 9 bases align to TRBD2. The germline V gene has CDR1 SGHVS and CDR2 FQNEAQ. There are 16 residues in the CDR3. The J segment lost 6 bases and the V segment lost 5 bases, leaving 14 bases of the junction unmatched. The CDR3 loop reads CASSGISAGGSGEQYF. The CDR3 DNA reads TGTGCCAGCAGCGGAATCTCAGCGGGAGGCTCTGGCGAGCAGTACTTC. The full variable domain, with the rest looked up from reference TRBV7-8 and TRBJ2-7, is GAGVSQSPRYKVAKRGQDVALRCDPISGHVSLFWYQQALGQGPEFLTYFQNEAQLDKSGLPSDRFFAERPEGSVSTLKIQRTQQEDSAVYLCASSGISAGGSGEQYFGPGTRLTVT.

The chain uses TRBV12-3 or TRBV12-4 and TRBJ2-1, with D hard to call. The CDR3 has 12 amino acids. Trimming removed 4 bases from V and 7 bases from J, with 8 bases in between. Written as DNA, the CDR3 is TGTGCCAGCAGTTATTACGAGAATGAGCAGTTCTTC. Encoded protein: CASSYYENEQFF.

The V gene is TRBV7-2, the J gene TRBJ1-1; D is ambiguous. Germline values: CDR1 SGHTA, CDR2 FQGNSA. The CDR3 spans 13 residues. V dropped 5 bases and J dropped 1 base, with 8 bases sitting between them. In nucleotides, the CDR3 is TGTGCCAGCAGCCCGGTCCGGAACACTGAAGCTTTCTTT. This translates into CASSPVRNTEAFF.

This clonotype was recorded many times. The V gene is TRBV11-2, the J gene TRBJ2-3; the D is unclear. Trimming stripped 0 bases from V and 7 bases from J, with 8 bases between. The CDR3 loop spans 13 amino acids. The V gene's germline CDR1 is SGHAT and CDR2 FQNNGV. CDR3 DNA sequence: TGTGCCAGCAGCTTAGATGGAGTACATACGCAGTATTTT. It encodes CASSLDGVHTQYF.

The chain has TRBV7-3 and TRBJ1-1; TRBD1 aligns across 8 bases. V trimming: 3 bases; J trimming: 6 bases; junction bases outside the gene matches: 6. Germline CDR1 is SGHTA and CDR2 is FQGTGA. The CDR3 extends over 14 amino acids. This CDR3 is CASSFTGGISEAFF. The CDR3 DNA sequence: TGTGCCAGCAGCTTCACAGGGGGAATATCTGAAGCTTTCTTT.

The chain recombines TRBV19 with TRBJ2-5, with D possibly being TRBD2 (6 bases). Trimming pared 5 bases from V and 4 bases from J, leaving 14 bases between. The CDR3 has 14 amino acids. Germline V CDR1 and CDR2: LNHDA, SQIVND (reference sequence). The CDR3 nucleotides read TGTGCCAGTAGTCCCCGGGAAGCGGGAGAGACCCAGTACTTC. Translation: CASSPREAGETQYF.

The chain combines TRBV15 with TRBJ2-1; 13 bases agree with TRBD2. The CDR3 totals 16 residues. Germline V gene lookup returns CDR1 LNHNV and CDR2 YYDKDF (reference sequence). Losses at the gene ends were 3 bases for V and 6 bases for J; bases not matched to a gene: 5. CDR3 DNA sequence: TGTGCCACCAGCAGCCCGGGACTAGCGGGGACCAATGAGCAGTTCTTC. Amino acid sequence: CATSSPGLAGTNEQFF. The complete variable domain, with remaining parts taken from reference TRBV15 and TRBJ2-1, reads DAMVIQNPRYQVTQFGKPVTLSCSQTLNHNVMYWYQQKSSQAPKLLFHYYDKDFNNEADTPDNFQSRRPNTSFCFLDIRSPGLGDTAMYLCATSSPGLAGTNEQFFGPGTRLTVL.

This clonotype showed up many times. The chain links TRBV11-2 to TRBJ1-6, with D hard to call. Trimming cost V 4 bases and J 8 bases, with 15 bases left between them. Germline-derived CDR1 and CDR2 are SGHAT and FQNNGV. The CDR3 extends over 15 amino acids. The CDR3 is CASSSQTGPYSPLHF. CDR3 DNA sequence: TGTGCCAGCAGCTCCCAAACCGGGCCGTATTCACCCCTCCACTTT.